The clone carrying this T cell receptor beta chain was observed a few times. These data come from a study of blood T cell repertoires in COVID-19. Overall study: COVID-19 samples collected from the United States, Italy and Spain covered acute and convalescent phases. The cDNA or gDNA used as material had been derived from T cells, B-cell-depleted T cells, or PBMCs.

Assay used: immunoSEQ multiplex PCR; TCRdb lists only in-frame clones, some missing. The sample holds roughly 60,000 clones, 70% to 85% seen once. CDR1 is MGHDK, CDR2 SYGVNS, per germline. The CDR3 totals 13 residues. V was pared by 1 base and J by 8 bases, with 4 bases of the junction left unmatched. The source material was peripheral blood. The receptor was isolated from an older woman with acute or convalescent COVID-19. V and J are TRBV25-1 and TRBJ1-2; 7 positions match TRBD1. The CDR3 nucleotides are TGTGCCAGCAGTGAATTTGCAGGGGGAGGCTACACCTTC. This translates into CASSEFAGGGYTF.